These 27 T cell receptor beta chains were all obtained from the same sample, sequenced in a study of T cell clones after liver transplantation. Repertoires were generated with immunoSEQ multiplex PCR, while TCRdb's copy carries only in-frame clones and drops some. Here the sample spans over 25,000 clones, 90% to 95% being singletons. The specimen comprised CD8+ T cells from blood, sampled 12 months after liver transplant. All receptors derive from a human patient who received a liver transplant. Some T cells may be the graft donor's.

V is TRBV30 and J is TRBJ2-7; D might be TRBD2 (6 bases). The V end lost 2 bases, the J end lost 2 bases, and 13 bases lay between the germline ends. Germline CDR1 GTSNPN, CDR2 SVGIG (reference sequence). The length of the CDR3 is 14 residues. CDR3 in amino acids: CAWSTPGLTYEQYF. For the CDR3, the DNA is TGTGCCTGGAGTACACCGGGACTCACCTACGAGCAGTACTTC.

The chain uses TRBV27 and TRBJ2-3; 8 nucleotides match TRBD2. The CDR3 has 15 amino acids. In germline, CDR1 is MNHEY, CDR2 SMNVEV (reference sequence). V lost 5 bases and J lost 5; bases outside the gene matches: 9. The CDR3 DNA follows: TGTGCCAGCAGTCCTCAGCGGGAGCAAGGAGATACGCAGTATTTT. Encoded protein: CASSPQREQGDTQYF.

V gene TRBV19 combines with J gene TRBJ2-7; tentative D call: TRBD2 (6 bases). The CDR3 length is 14 residues. CDR1 and CDR2 (germline): LNHDA, SQIVND (reference sequence). The ends were cut back, 5 bases at V and 2 bases at J, with 13 bases in the middle. The CDR3 reads CASSFRESTYEQYF. The CDR3 DNA is TGTGCCAGTAGTTTCCGGGAGTCAACCTACGAGCAGTACTTC.

CDR3 protein: CSVEGRGNYGYTF. In nucleotides, the CDR3 is TGCAGCGTTGAGGGCAGGGGAAACTATGGCTACACCTTC. The chain joins TRBV29-1 to TRBJ1-2; D is possibly TRBD1 (6 bases). Germline loops: CDR1 SQVTM, CDR2 ANQGSEA. The CDR3 spans 13 residues. V was cut by 3 bases and J by 2 bases, with 10 bases left in between.

The chain carries TRBV7-9 and TRBJ1-3; no firm D call. Trimming shortened V by 6 bases and J by 4 bases, and 4 bases separated the two germline ends. The CDR3 sequence is 11 residues long. Germline loops: CDR1 SEHNR, CDR2 FQNEAQ (reference sequence). The CDR3 nucleotides are TGTGCCAGCAGGTCGGGAAACACCATATATTTT. Amino acids: CASRSGNTIYF.

This chain joins TRBV27 and TRBJ2-7; D not resolved. The CDR3 sequence is 15 residues long. V was clipped by 2 bases and J by 4 bases, with 15 bases between them. Per the germline V gene, CDR1 is MNHEY and CDR2 is SMNVEV (reference sequence). CDR3 residues: CASSLGGPLSYEQYF. CDR3 coding DNA: TGTGCCAGCAGTTTAGGCGGCCCTCTCTCTTACGAGCAGTACTTC.

V usage is TRBV11-3 and J usage is TRBJ2-2; 11 bases are shared with TRBD1. Germline-derived CDR1 and CDR2 are SGHNT and YENEEA. This CDR3 region has 14 residues. Trimming removed 10 bases from V and 4 bases from J; junction bases left unmatched: 5. CDR3 amino acids: CATRDRGTTGELFF. The CDR3 DNA sequence: TGTGCCACCCGGGACAGGGGGACCACCGGGGAGCTGTTTTTT.

The chain employs TRBV11-2 and TRBJ2-5; TRBD2 agrees at 9 bases. The CDR3 sequence is 14 residues long. Germline lookup yields CDR1 SGHAT and CDR2 FQNNGV. Trimming cost V 7 bases and J 5 bases; bases outside gene matches: 8. In DNA form, the CDR3 reads TGTGCCAGCATCCTTAGCGGGAGCAGCGAGACCCAGTACTTC. Its translation is CASILSGSSETQYF.

This chain connects TRBV6-5 to TRBJ2-7, with 9 bases lining up with TRBD1. CDR1 is MNHEY, CDR2 SVGAGI, per germline. The CDR3 is 15 amino acids. After removal of 5 bases from V and 3 bases from J, the junction contained 8 bases not matched to a gene. This chain's CDR3 is CASSHPGTGIYEQYF. For the CDR3, the DNA is TGTGCCAGCAGTCACCCCGGGACAGGGATCTACGAGCAGTACTTC.

The chain links TRBV20-1 to TRBJ1-2; D ambiguous. V was pared by 6 bases and J by 4 bases, with 9 bases between. The CDR3 runs 11 residues. Looked up from germline, CDR1 is DFQATT and CDR2 is SNEGSKA (reference sequence). The CDR3 coding sequence is TGCAGTGCCCTCGGAGTCTATGGCTACACCTTC. Its protein is CSALGVYGYTF.

V gene TRBV2 combines with J gene TRBJ1-1; no reliable D call. Per germline, CDR1 SNHLY and CDR2 FYNNEI. V lost 8 bases and J lost 3, with 10 bases in between. The CDR3 is made up of 12 amino acids. CDR3 sequence: CASLGRYTEAFF. The CDR3 coding sequence is TGTGCCAGCTTGGGCAGGTACACTGAAGCTTTCTTT.

The chain has TRBV10-2 and TRBJ1-5, with a possible D match to TRBD1 (6 bases). The CDR3 covers 15 residues. With 6 bases removed from V and 0 bases from J, the gap between germline ends came to 12 bases. Germline V gene sequence: CDR1 WSHSY, CDR2 SAAADI. This CDR3 is CASREIQGSNQPQHF. The CDR3 bases are TGCGCCAGCAGGGAAATACAGGGTAGCAATCAGCCCCAGCATTTT.

This clone was picked up one time. This chain joins TRBV7-9 and TRBJ2-1; TRBD2 matches 9 bases. There are 15 residues in the CDR3. Germline V lookup: CDR1 SEHNR, CDR2 FQNEAQ (reference sequence). J lost 8 bases, V lost 6 bases, and 11 bases had no gene match. CDR3 region: CASSGAGLAFHEQFF. CDR3 DNA: TGTGCCAGCAGTGGGGCGGGACTAGCATTCCATGAGCAGTTCTTC.

The chain combines TRBV5-5 with TRBJ2-7, with D maybe TRBD2 (5 bases). V was trimmed by 4 bases and J by 3 bases, leaving 14 bases between them. The CDR3 consists of 14 residues. Looked up from germline, CDR1 is SGHKS and CDR2 is YYEKEE (reference sequence). In nucleotides, the CDR3 is TGTGCCAGCAGCCCGCTGGAGGTATACTACGAGCAGTACTTC. Translation: CASSPLEVYYEQYF.

This chain uses TRBV11-2 with TRBJ2-7; 13 bases line up with TRBD2. The CDR3 length is 16 residues. Germline assignment: CDR1 SGHAT and CDR2 FQNNGV. The V and J ends lost 5 bases and 5 bases, in that order; junction bases with no gene match: 9. In nucleotides, the CDR3 is TGTGCCAGCAGCCAAACGGGACTAGCGGGATCCAACGAGCAGTACTTC. Protein: CASSQTGLAGSNEQYF.

The J gene is TRBJ1-2, the V gene TRBV6-5; a possible D gene is TRBD1 (6 bases). V lost 0 bases to trimming and J lost 8 bases, with 16 bases between them. Per the germline V gene, CDR1 is MNHEY and CDR2 is SVGAGI. The CDR3 has 15 residues. CDR3 sequence (DNA): TGTGCCAGCAGTTACTCTACCCGGGACAAAAAGGGCTACACCTTC. Protein: CASSYSTRDKKGYTF.

V usage is TRBV2 and J usage is TRBJ1-5; D is unresolved. From germline, CDR1 is SNHLY and CDR2 FYNNEI. V shed 1 base and J shed 7 bases, with 11 bases lying between them. The CDR3 has 14 residues. The CDR3 bases are TGTGCCAGCAGTGAAGACTGGGGTGGGCAGCCCCAGCATTTT. Translating it yields CASSEDWGGQPQHF.

V is TRBV9 and J is TRBJ2-1, with 12 bases lining up with TRBD2. Germline CDR1 reads SGDLS; CDR2 reads YYNGEE. This CDR3 is built from 17 residues. The V segment lost 4 bases and the J segment 2 bases; nucleotides outside the gene matches: 7. The CDR3 here is CASSPSSGRAPYNEQFF. CDR3 in DNA: TGTGCCAGCAGCCCGTCTAGCGGGAGGGCCCCCTACAATGAGCAGTTCTTC.

This CDR3 reads CSTQSYNEQFF. The CDR3 DNA reads as TGCAGCACTCAGAGCTACAATGAGCAGTTCTTC. The V gene is TRBV29-1, the J gene TRBJ2-1; D remains ambiguous. V dropped 8 bases and J dropped 3 bases, with 8 bases sitting between them. This CDR3 region has 11 residues. CDR1 and CDR2 (germline): SQVTM, ANQGSEA.

This rearrangement joins TRBV7-6 to TRBJ2-3; 9 bases are a match to TRBD1. Germline lookup yields CDR1 SGHVS and CDR2 FNYEAQ. The junction had 6 bases not matched to a gene; V was cut back by 3 bases and J by 5 bases. The CDR3 loop spans 15 amino acids. The CDR3 loop reads CASSLPATGGDTQYF. In DNA form, the CDR3 reads TGTGCCAGCAGCTTGCCGGCGACAGGGGGAGATACGCAGTATTTT.

The rearrangement uses TRBV29-1 and TRBJ2-7; D may be TRBD1 (5 bases). V was pared by 2 bases and J by 1 base, with 12 bases between. The CDR3 totals 14 residues. CDR1 and CDR2 from the germline V gene are SQVTM and ANQGSEA. The CDR3 protein is CSVEMSTGSYEQYF. CDR3 bases: TGCAGCGTTGAAATGTCAACAGGTTCCTACGAGCAGTACTTC.

The V and J genes are TRBV4-1 and TRBJ1-4; TRBD1 aligns across 7 bases. Germline assignment: CDR1 MGHRA and CDR2 YSYEKL. After removal of 2 bases from V and 8 bases from J, the junction contained 5 bases not matched to a gene. The length of the CDR3 is 14 residues. DNA of the CDR3: TGCGCCAGCAGCCAACTGCAGGGGGGAGAAAAACTGTTTTTT. It codes for CASSQLQGGEKLFF.

This chain links TRBV4-1 with TRBJ2-1, with D possibly being TRBD1 or TRBD2 (7 bases each). The CDR3 extends over 16 amino acids. Germline V lookup: CDR1 MGHRA, CDR2 YSYEKL. V lost 4 bases and J lost 4, with 17 bases in between. The CDR3 DNA reads as TGCGCCAGCAGCCGAGGTGACCAGGGGGGGTACAATGAGCAGTTCTTC. This encodes CASSRGDQGGYNEQFF.

The chain combines TRBV7-8 with TRBJ2-5, with TRBD1 matching over 7 bases. V trimming: 1 base; J trimming: 6 bases; junction bases outside the gene matches: 5. Germline values: CDR1 SGHVS, CDR2 FQNEAQ. The CDR3 runs to 14 residues. CDR3 in amino acids: CASSLGGDSQTQYF. CDR3 bases: TGTGCCAGCAGCTTAGGAGGGGACAGCCAGACCCAGTACTTC.

This clone was seen once. V is TRBV7-9 and J is TRBJ2-5; 9 bases are a match to TRBD2. Trimming cost V 5 bases and J 1 base; bases outside gene matches: 2. CDR3 length: 14 residues. The germline V gene encodes CDR1 SEHNR and CDR2 FQNEAQ (reference sequence). The CDR3, as DNA: TGTGCCAGCAGCATGACTAGCGGCCAAGAGACCCAGTACTTC. Its translation: CASSMTSGQETQYF.

The chain's CDR3 is CASSLLGGTYNEQFF. Written as DNA, the CDR3 is TGTGCCAGCAGTTTGTTAGGCGGAACCTACAATGAGCAGTTCTTC. This sequence joins TRBV27 and TRBJ2-1; no clear D. Trimming shortened V by 3 bases and J by 2 bases, and 11 bases separated the two germline ends. The CDR3 loop spans 15 amino acids. Germline CDR1 reads MNHEY; CDR2 reads SMNVEV (reference sequence).

This CDR3 is CASSLDREETQYF. CDR3 DNA sequence: TGTGCCAGCAGCCTAGACAGAGAAGAGACCCAGTACTTC. V gene TRBV13 combines with J gene TRBJ2-5; possible D gene TRBD1, 5 bases. Germline-derived CDR1 and CDR2 are PRHDT and FYEKMQ (reference sequence). With 5 bases removed from V and 3 bases from J, the gap between germline ends came to 10 bases. This CDR3 contains 13 residues.